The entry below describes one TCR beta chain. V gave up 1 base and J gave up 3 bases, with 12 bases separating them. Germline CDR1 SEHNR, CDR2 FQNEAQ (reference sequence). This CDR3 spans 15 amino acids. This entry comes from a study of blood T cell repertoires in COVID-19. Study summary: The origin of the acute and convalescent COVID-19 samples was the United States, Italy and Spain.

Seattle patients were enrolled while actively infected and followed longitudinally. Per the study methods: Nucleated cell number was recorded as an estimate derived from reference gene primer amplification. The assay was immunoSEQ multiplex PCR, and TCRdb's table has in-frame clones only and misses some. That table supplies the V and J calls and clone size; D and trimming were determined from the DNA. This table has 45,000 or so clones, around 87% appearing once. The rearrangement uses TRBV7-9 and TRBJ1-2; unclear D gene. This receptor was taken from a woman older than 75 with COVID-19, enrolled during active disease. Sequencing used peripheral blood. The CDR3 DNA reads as TGTGCCAGCAGCTTAGGTGCGGGGAGCGACTATGGCTACACCTTC. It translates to CASSLGAGSDYGYTF.